This T cell receptor beta chain is drawn from a study of control samples from healthy donors and cancer patients. TCRdb keeps only in-frame clones here, not all; method: immunoSEQ multiplex PCR. The table shows some 110,000 clones, with 83% occurring only once. This sequence was found in a woman aged 50 to 60 in good health. Source material: blood.

The CDR3 DNA reads as TGTGCCAGCAGTTACTCGTTTGGGACCGAGCAGTACTTC. It is translated as CASSYSFGTEQYF. This chain joins TRBV6-2 or TRBV6-3 and TRBJ2-7; D may match TRBD1 or TRBD2 (5 bases each). Germline V lookup: CDR1 MNHEY, CDR2 SVGEGT. V was pared by 0 bases and J by 6 bases, with 9 bases between. This CDR3 contains 13 residues.